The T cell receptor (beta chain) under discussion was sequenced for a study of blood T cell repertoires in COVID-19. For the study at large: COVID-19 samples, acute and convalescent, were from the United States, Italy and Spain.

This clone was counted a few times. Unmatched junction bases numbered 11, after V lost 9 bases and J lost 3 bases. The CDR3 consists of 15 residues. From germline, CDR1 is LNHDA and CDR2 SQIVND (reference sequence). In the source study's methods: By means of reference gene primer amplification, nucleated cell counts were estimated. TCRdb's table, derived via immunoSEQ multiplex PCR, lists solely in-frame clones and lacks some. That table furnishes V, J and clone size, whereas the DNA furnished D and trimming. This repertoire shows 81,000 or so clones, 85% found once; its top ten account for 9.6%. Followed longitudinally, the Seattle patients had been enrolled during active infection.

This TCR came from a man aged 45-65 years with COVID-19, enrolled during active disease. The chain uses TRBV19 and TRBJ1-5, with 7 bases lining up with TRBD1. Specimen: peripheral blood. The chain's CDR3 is CASQTKQGSNQPQHF. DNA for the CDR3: TGTGCCAGCCAGACCAAACAGGGGTCCAATCAGCCCCAGCATTTT.